This T cell receptor beta chain was documented in a study of T cells in Graves' hyperthyroidism and ophthalmopathy (dated by TCRdb to about 2019). With regard to the full study: Peripheral blood samples were taken at the time of initial diagnosis, prior to any treatment. To identify distinguishing TCR V-J signatures, a discovery cohort of about 100 patients was used, comprising 43 with Graves' ophthalmopathy and approximately 58 with stable Graves' hyperthyroidism. The paper reports TCR Vbeta CDR3 sequencing of over 130 peripheral blood samples: around 41 ophthalmopathy, fewer than 85 hyperthyroidism and roughly 17 progressor patients. The roughly 91 discovery patients were randomly divided into training and test sets at a 7:3 ratio. Whether ophthalmopathy could be predicted prospectively was tested in an independent validation cohort made up of roughly 20 hyperthyroidism patients plus 17 patients who later progressed to ophthalmopathy. Once sampling was done, hyperthyroidism patients were given methimazole at a starting dose of 30 mg daily, whereas ophthalmopathy patients were given high-dose intravenous methylprednisolone. In about 6 Graves' hyperthyroidism patients, the study also compared T-cell repertoires from thyroid tissue with T-cell repertoires from blood. Paper-wide results and their limitations: Blood samples also contained most of the expanded thyroid clonotypes (frequency above 0.001), which suggests that blood repertoires may reflect thyroid immune responses. Ophthalmopathy was separated from stable hyperthyroidism by a 13 V-J signature model, with over 85% sensitivity and approximately 84% specificity obtained in cross-validation and 80%/75% obtained in testing. In validation, the model predicted progression to ophthalmopathy a median of roughly six months before onset, with approximately 71% sensitivity and nearly 75% specificity. No statistical method was used to fix the sample size in advance, and group allocation was not hidden from the investigators.

This clonotype was recorded many times. Its target antigen remains unknown. Base qualities are not provided; no much larger clone lies one nucleotide away. Trimming takes 4 bases from V and 2 bases from J, and the germline ends sit 12 bases apart. From the cysteine through the phenylalanine, the CDR3 covers 15 amino acids. The CDR3 DNA has 45 bases and is translated from base 1. The germline V gene (reference sequence) sets CDR1 to LGHDT and CDR2 to YNNKEL. Amplification of TCR beta CDR3 regions was carried out from RNA transcripts. For the first round of RT-PCR on the TCR CDR3, the HTBI primer set was used together with the Qiagen OneStep RT-PCR kit. The libraries were constructed in a second round of multiplex PCR and then size-selected and purified. Libraries were sequenced paired-end with 100 bp reads on an Illumina HiSeq2000. The authors' analysis ran thus. SOAPnuke was used to process the raw data, with reads discarded if the reads contained adapters or uncalled bases, had a mean Phred below 15, or lacked an exact constant-primer or identifier match. COPE v1.2.5 was used to merge high-quality paired reads, and clonotypes were defined as unique nucleotide sequences. MiTCR v1.1 was used to align clonotypes to the IMGT TRBV, TRBD and TRBJ reference segments. The analysis was restricted to V-J combinations with a frequency above 0.0001, which together covered just over 99% of the repertoires. The TCS score was defined as the ratio of F50 (clonal expansion) to E x V (chaos), calculated using BLOSUM62-based TCRdist between CDR3 peptides within each V-J. Welch's t-statistics and random forest reduced 500 to 550 V-J features to roughly 13, which were used in a naive Bayes classifier (R e1071). The public reads were quality trimmed at Q25 with fastp and then assembled into clones with MiXCR by TCRdb, keeping productive beta chains. Rows are combined by CDR3 protein, so each entry shows the most common genes and DNA. TCRdb, rather than the study authors, made the V and J calls. For this sample the table gives 250,000 to 300,000 distinct CDR3 sequences, of which roughly 13% were detected only once. The top ten constitute roughly 7.9% of the sample.

Stable Graves' hyperthyroidism was defined as no progression to ophthalmopathy during 18 months of follow-up. Hyperthyroidism patients were newly diagnosed, had a disease duration of under 2 months, and were aged 18 to 65 years. The study excluded patients with uncontrolled infections, other autoimmune diseases, pregnancy or lactation. Diagnoses were based on clinical symptoms, serum thyroxine and TRAb, thyroid ultrasound and orbital computed tomography. PBMCs were separated from 10 ml of fresh peripheral blood using Ficoll-Paque density gradient centrifugation. Total RNA was extracted with Trizol reagent, and quality was checked on an Agilent 2100 Bioanalyzer.

The rearranged segments are TRBV3-1 and TRBJ1-5; no D gene can be assigned with confidence. The specimen sequenced was blood. The source is a woman in her thirties or forties with Graves' hyperthyroidism. The CDR3 is CASSLGLGGNQPQHF. The bases read TGTGCCAGCAGCCTCGGACTCGGAGGCAATCAGCCCCAGCATTTT.